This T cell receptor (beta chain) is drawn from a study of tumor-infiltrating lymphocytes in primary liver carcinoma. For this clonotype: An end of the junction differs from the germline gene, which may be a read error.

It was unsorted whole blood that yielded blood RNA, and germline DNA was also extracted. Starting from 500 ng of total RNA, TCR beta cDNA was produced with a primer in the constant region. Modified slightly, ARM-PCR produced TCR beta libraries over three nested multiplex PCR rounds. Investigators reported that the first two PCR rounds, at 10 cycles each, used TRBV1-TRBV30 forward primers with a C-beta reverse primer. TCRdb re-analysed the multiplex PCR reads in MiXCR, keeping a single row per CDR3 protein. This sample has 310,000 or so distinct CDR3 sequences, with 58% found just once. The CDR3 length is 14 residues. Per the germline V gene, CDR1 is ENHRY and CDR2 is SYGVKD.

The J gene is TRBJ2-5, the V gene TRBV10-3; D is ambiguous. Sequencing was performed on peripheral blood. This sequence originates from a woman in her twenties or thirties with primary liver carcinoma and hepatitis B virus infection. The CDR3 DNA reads TGTGCCATCAGTGGTTCAATGGGCTCGGAGATCCAGTACTTC. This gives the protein CAISGSMGSEIQYF.